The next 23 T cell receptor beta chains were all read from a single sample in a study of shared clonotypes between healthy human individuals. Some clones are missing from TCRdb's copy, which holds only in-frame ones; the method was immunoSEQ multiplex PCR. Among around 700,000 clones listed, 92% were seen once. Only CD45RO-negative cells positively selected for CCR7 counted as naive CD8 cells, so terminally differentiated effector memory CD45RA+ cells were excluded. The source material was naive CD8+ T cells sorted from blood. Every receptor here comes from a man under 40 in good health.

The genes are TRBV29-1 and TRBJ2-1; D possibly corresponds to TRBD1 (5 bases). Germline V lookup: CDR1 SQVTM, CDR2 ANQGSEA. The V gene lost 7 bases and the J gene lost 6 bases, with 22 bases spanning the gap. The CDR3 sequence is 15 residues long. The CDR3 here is CSGMGPQRLLNEQFF. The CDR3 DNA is TGCAGCGGGATGGGGCCCCAACGGTTACTCAATGAGCAGTTCTTC.

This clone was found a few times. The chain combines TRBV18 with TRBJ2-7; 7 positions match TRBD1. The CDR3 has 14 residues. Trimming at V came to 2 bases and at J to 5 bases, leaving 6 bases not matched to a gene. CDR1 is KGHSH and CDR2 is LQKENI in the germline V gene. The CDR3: CASSPSTGADEQYF. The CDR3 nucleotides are TGTGCCAGCTCACCATCAACAGGGGCTGACGAGCAGTACTTC.

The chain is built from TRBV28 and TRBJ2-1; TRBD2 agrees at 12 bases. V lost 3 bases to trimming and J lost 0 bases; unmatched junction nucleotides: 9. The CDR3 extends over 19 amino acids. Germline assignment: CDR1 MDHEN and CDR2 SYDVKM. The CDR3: CASSFQSLAGGSSYNEQFF. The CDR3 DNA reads TGTGCCAGCAGTTTTCAGTCGCTAGCGGGAGGGAGCTCCTACAATGAGCAGTTCTTC.

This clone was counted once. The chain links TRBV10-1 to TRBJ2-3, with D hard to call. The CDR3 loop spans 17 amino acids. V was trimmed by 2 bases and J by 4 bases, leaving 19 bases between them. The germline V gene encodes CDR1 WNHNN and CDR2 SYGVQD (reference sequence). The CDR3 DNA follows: TGCGCCAGCAGTGAGACAGCCCGGGTTGCATTCGCAGATACGCAGTATTTT. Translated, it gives CASSETARVAFADTQYF.

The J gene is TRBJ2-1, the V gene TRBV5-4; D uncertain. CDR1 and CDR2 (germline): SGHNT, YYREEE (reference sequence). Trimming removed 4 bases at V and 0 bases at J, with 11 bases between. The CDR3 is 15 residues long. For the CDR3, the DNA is TGTGCCAGCAGCGATCTCCCTAGCTCCTACAATGAGCAGTTCTTC. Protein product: CASSDLPSSYNEQFF.

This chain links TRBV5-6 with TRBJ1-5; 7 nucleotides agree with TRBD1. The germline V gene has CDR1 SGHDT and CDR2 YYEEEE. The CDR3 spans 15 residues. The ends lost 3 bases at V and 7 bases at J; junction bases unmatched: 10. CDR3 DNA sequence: TGTGCCAGCAGCTCAGGAGGGGGCGGTGGACAGCCCCAGCATTTT. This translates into CASSSGGGGGQPQHF.

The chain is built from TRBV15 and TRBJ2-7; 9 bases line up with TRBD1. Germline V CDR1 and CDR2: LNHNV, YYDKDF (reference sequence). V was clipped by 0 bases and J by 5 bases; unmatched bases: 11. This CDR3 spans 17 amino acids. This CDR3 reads CATSRDWWGTGQDEQYF. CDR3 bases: TGTGCCACCAGCAGAGATTGGTGGGGGACAGGGCAGGACGAGCAGTACTTC.

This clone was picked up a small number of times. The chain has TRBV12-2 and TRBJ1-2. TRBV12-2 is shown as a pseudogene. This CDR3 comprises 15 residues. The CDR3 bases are TGTGCAAGTCGCCCCCGTGGGGTTTCCCCACGTGGCTACACCTTC. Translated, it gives CASRPRGVSPRGYTF.

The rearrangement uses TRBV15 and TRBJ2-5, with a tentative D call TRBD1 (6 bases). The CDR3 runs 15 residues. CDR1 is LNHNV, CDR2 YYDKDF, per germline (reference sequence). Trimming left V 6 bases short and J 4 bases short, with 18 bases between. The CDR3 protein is CATRPDRRTLETQYF. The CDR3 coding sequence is TGTGCCACCAGACCCGACAGGCGAACCTTAGAGACCCAGTACTTC.

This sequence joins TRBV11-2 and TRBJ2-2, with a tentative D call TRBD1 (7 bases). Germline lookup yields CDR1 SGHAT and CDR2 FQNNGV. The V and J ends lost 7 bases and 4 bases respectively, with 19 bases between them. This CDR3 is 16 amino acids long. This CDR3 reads CASTPGGIGRTGELFF. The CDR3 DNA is TGTGCCAGCACCCCAGGGGGGATTGGGCGCACCGGGGAGCTGTTTTTT.

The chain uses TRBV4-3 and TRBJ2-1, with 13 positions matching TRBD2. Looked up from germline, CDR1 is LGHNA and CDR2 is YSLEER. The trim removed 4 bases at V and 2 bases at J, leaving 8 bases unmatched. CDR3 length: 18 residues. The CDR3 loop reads CASSLRPGLAGPYNEQFF. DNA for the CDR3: TGCGCCAGCAGCCTCAGGCCGGGACTAGCGGGACCCTACAATGAGCAGTTCTTC.

The CDR3: CASSVDSGNEKLFF. For the CDR3, the DNA is TGTGCCAGCAGTGTAGACAGCGGAAATGAAAAACTGTTTTTT. The chain links TRBV6-4 to TRBJ1-4; D possibly corresponds to TRBD1 (5 bases). V lost 4 bases to trimming and J lost 5 bases, with 11 bases between them. The CDR3 spans 14 residues. Germline V gives CDR1 MRHNA, CDR2 SNTAGT.

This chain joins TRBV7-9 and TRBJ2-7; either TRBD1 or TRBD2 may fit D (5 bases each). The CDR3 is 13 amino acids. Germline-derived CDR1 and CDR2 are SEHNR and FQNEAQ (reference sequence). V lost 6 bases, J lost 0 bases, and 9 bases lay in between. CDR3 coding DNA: TGTGCCAGCAGGCCGGGGACCTCCTACGAGCAGTACTTC. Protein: CASRPGTSYEQYF.

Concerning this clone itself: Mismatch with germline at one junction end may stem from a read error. The CDR3 protein is CASRGLAGGRNGQFF. CDR3 bases: TGTGCCAGCAGGGGACTAGCGGGAGGGCGGAATGGGCAGTTCTTC. The chain recombines TRBV7-9 with TRBJ2-1; 16 bases align to TRBD2. Germline loops: CDR1 SEHNR, CDR2 FQNEAQ (reference sequence). This CDR3 region has 15 residues.

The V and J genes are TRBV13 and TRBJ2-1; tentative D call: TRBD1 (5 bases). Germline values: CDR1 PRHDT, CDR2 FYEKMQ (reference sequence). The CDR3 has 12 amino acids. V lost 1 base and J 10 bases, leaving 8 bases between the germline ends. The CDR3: CASSLEGVEQFF. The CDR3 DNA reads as TGTGCCAGCAGCTTAGAAGGGGTAGAGCAGTTCTTC.

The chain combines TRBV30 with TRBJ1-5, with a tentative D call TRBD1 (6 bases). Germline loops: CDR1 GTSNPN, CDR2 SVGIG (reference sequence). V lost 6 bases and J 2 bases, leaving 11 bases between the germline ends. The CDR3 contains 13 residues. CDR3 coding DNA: TGTGCCTGCGGACAGATTGGCAATCAGCCCCAGCATTTT. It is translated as CACGQIGNQPQHF.

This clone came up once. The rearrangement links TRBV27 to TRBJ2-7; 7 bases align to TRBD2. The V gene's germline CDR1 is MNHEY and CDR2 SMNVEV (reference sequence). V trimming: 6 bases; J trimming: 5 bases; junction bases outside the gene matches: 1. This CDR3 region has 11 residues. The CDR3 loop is CASRGGNEQYF. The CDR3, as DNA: TGTGCCAGCAGGGGAGGGAACGAGCAGTACTTC.

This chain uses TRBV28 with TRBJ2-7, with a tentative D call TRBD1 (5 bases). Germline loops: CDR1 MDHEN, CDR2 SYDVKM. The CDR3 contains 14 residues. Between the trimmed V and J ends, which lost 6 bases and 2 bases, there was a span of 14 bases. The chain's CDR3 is CASSDSVEAYEQYF. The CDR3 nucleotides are TGTGCCAGCAGCGACAGTGTAGAGGCCTACGAGCAGTACTTC.

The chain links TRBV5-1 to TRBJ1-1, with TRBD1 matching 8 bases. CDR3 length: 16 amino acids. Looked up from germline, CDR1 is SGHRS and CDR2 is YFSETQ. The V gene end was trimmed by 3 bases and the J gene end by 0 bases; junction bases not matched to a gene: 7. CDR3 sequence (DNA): TGCGCCAGCAGCTCGGACAGGGATTTTATGAACACTGAAGCTTTCTTT. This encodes CASSSDRDFMNTEAFF.

CDR3 sequence (DNA): TGTGCCAGCATCAAGACCGGGACTAGCGGGAGTCTTGAGCAGTTCTTC. Its protein is CASIKTGTSGSLEQFF. V usage is TRBV28 and J usage is TRBJ2-1; 14 nucleotides align to TRBD2. Germline trimming cut 7 bases from V and 9 bases from J; bases unmatched to any gene: 11. The CDR3 sequence is 16 residues long. Germline CDR1 is MDHEN and CDR2 is SYDVKM.

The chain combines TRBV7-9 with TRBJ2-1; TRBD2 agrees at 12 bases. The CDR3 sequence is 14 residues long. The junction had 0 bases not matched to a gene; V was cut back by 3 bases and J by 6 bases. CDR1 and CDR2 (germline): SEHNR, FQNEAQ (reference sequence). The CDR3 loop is CASSLTSGSNEQFF. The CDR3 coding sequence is TGTGCCAGCAGCTTGACTAGCGGGAGCAATGAGCAGTTCTTC.

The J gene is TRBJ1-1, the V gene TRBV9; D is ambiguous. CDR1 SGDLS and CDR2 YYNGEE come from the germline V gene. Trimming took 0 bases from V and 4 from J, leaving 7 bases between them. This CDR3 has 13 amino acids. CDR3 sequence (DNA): TGTGCCAGCAGCGTAGTTGTGGGCACTGAAGCTTTCTTT. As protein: CASSVVVGTEAFF.

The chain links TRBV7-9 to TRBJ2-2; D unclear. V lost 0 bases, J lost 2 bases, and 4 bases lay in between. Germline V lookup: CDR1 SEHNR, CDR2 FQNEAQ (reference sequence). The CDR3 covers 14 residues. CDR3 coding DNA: TGTGCCAGCAGCTTAGCCCTAAACACCGGGGAGCTGTTTTTT. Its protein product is CASSLALNTGELFF.